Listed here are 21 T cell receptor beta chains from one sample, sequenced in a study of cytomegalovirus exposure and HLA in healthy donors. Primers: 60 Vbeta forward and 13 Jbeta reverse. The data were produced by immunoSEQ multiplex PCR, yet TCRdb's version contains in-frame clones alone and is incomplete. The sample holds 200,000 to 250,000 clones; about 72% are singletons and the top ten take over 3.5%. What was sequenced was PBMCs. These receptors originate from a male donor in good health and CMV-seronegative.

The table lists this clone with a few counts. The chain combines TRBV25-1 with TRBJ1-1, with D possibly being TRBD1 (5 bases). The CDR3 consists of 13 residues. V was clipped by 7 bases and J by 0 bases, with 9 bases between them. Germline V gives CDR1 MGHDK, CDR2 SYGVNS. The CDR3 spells CASTGGVNTEAFF. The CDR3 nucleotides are TGTGCCAGCACCGGGGGGGTGAACACTGAAGCTTTCTTT.

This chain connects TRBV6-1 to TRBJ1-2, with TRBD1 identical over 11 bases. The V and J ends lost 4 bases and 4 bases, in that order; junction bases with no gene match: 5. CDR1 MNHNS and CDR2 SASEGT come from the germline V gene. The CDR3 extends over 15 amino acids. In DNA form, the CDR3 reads TGTGCCAGCAGTGCGGACAGGGGGCTTCTCTATGGCTACACCTTC. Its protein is CASSADRGLLYGYTF.

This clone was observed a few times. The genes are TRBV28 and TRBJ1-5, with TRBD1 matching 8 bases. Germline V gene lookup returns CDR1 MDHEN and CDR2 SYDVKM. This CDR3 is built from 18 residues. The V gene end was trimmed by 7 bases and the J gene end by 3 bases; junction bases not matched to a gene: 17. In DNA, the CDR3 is TGTGCCAGCACCCCGGGACAGGAGAATACAGGAACCAATCAGCCCCAGCATTTT. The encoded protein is CASTPGQENTGTNQPQHF.

In nucleotides, the CDR3 is TGTGCCAGCAGCTTGGGACTAGCTCAGGACGAGCAGTACTTC. Amino acid sequence: CASSLGLAQDEQYF. The chain recombines TRBV13 with TRBJ2-7; 9 bases line up with TRBD2. The CDR3 has 14 amino acids. Trimming at V came to 3 bases and at J to 5 bases, leaving 5 bases not matched to a gene. Germline V CDR1 and CDR2: PRHDT, FYEKMQ (reference sequence).

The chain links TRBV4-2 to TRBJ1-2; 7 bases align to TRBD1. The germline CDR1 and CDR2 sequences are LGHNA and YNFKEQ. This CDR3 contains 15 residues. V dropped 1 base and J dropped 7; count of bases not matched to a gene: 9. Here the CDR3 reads CASSQAGQLKLGYTF. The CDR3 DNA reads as TGTGCCAGCAGCCAAGCGGGACAGCTTAAGCTTGGCTACACCTTC.

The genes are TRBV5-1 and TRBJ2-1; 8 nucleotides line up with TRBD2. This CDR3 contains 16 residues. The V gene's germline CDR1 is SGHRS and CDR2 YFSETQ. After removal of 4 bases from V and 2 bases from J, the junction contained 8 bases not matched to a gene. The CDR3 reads CASSQTLAAAYNEQFF. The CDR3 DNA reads TGCGCCAGCAGCCAGACACTAGCGGCTGCCTACAATGAGCAGTTCTTC.

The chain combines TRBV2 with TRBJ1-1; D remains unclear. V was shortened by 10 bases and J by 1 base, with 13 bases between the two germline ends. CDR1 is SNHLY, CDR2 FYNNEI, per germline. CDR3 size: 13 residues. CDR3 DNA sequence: TGTGCCACCGTGGGAGCTAGGAACACTGAAGCTTTCTTT. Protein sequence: CATVGARNTEAFF.

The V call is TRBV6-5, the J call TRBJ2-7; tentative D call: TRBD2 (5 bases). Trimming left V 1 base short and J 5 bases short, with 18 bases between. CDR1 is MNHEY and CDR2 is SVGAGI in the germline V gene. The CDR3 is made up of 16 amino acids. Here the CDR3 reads CASSYWAGAGGNEQYF. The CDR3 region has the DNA TGTGCCAGCAGTTACTGGGCGGGCGCGGGTGGGAACGAGCAGTACTTC.

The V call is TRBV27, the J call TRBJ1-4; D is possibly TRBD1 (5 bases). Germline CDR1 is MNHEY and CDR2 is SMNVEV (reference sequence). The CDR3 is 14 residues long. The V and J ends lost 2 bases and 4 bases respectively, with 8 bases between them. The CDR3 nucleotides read TGTGCCAGCAGTTTAAGTGACAGTAATGAAAAACTGTTTTTT. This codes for CASSLSDSNEKLFF.

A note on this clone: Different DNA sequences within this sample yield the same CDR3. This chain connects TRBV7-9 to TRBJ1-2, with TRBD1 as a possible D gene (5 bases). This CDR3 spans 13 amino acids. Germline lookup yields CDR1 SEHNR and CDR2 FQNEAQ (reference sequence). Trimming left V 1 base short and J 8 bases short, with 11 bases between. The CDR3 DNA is TGTGCCAGCAGCTTAGGGGCAGGGTACGGCTACACCTTC. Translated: CASSLGAGYGYTF.

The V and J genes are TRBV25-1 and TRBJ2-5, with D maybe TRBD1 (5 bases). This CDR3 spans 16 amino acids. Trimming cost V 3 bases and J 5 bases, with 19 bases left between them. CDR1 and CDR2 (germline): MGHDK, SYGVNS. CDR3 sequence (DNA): TGTGCCAGCAGTGAGGGCAGGGTGATGACTCTGGAGACCCAGTACTTC. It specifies CASSEGRVMTLETQYF.

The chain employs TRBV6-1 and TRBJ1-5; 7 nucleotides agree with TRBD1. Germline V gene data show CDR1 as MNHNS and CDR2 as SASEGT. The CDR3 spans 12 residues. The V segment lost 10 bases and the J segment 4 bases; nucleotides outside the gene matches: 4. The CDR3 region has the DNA TGTGCCACTATGGACAGGAATCAGCCCCAGCATTTT. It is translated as CATMDRNQPQHF.

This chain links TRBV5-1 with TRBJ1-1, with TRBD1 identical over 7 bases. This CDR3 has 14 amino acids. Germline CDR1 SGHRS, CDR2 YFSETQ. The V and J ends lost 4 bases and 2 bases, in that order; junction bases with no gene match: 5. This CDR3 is CASSHGTANTEAFF. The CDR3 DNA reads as TGCGCCAGCAGCCATGGGACAGCAAACACTGAAGCTTTCTTT. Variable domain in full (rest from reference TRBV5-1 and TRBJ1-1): KAGVTQTPRYLIKTRGQQVTLSCSPISGHRSVSWYQQTPGQGLQFLFEYFSETQRNKGNFPGRFSGRQFSNSRSEMNVSTLELGDSALYLCASSHGTANTEAFFGQGTRLTVV.

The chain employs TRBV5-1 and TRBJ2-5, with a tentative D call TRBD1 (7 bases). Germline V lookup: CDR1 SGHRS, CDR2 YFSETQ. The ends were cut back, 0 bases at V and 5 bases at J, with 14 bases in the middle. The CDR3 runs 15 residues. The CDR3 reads CASSLVQGTGETQYF. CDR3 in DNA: TGCGCCAGCAGCTTGGTACAGGGGACTGGCGAGACCCAGTACTTC.

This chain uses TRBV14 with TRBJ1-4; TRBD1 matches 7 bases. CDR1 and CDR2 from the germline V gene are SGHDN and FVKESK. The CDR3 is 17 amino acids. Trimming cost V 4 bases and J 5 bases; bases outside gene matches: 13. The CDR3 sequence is CASSLRQGPGYNEKLFF. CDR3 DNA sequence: TGTGCCAGCAGCCTCCGACAGGGACCTGGTTACAATGAAAAACTGTTTTTT.

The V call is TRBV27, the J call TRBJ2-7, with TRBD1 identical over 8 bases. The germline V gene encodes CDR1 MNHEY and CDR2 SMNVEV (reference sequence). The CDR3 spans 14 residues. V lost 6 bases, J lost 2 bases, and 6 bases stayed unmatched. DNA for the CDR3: TGTGCCAGCAGGCCGACAGGGGCCCCCTACGAGCAGTACTTC. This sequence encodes CASRPTGAPYEQYF.

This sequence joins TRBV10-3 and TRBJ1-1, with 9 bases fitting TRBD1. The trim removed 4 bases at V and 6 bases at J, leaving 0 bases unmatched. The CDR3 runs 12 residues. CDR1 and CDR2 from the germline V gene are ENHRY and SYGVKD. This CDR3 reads CAISGQGAEAFF. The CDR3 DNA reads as TGTGCCATCAGTGGACAGGGGGCTGAAGCTTTCTTT.

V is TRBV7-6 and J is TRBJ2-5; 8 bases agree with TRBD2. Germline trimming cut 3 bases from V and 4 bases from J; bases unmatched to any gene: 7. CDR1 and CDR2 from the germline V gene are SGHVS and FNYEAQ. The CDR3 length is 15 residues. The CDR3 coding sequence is TGTGCCAGCAGCTTTAGCGGGGATAGGAGAGAGACCCAGTACTTC. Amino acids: CASSFSGDRRETQYF. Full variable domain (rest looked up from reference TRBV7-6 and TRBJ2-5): GAGVSQSPRYKVTKRGQDVALRCDPISGHVSLYWYRQALGQGPEFLTYFNYEAQQDKSGLPNDRFSAERPEGSISTLTIQRTEQRDSAMYRCASSFSGDRRETQYFGPGTRLLVL.

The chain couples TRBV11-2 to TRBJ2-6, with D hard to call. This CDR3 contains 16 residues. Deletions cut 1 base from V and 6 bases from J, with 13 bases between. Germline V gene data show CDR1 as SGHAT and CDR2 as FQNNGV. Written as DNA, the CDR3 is TGTGCCAGCAGCTTAGTTCCGGTCTATAAGGCCAACGTCCTGACTTTC. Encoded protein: CASSLVPVYKANVLTF.

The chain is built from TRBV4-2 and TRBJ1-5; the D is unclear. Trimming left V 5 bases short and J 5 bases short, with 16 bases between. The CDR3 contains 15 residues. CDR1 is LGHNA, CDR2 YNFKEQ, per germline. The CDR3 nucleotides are TGTGCCAGCAGCGCGGAGCTTACTGCGTATCAGCCCCAGCATTTT. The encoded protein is CASSAELTAYQPQHF.

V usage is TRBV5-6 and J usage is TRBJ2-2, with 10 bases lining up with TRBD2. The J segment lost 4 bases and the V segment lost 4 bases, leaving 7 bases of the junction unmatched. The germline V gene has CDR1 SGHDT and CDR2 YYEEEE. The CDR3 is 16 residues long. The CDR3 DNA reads TGTGCCAGCAGCGTTCTAGCGGGAGTCGGCACCGGGGAGCTGTTTTTT. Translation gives CASSVLAGVGTGELFF.